Each of the 9 T cell receptor beta chains below was sequenced from the same sample in a study of early T cells in non-severe SARS-CoV-2 infection. One entry per CDR3 protein results from TCRdb running MiXCR on the 5' RACE reads. This sample has about 35,000 distinct CDR3 sequences; 5.8% occur once, and the top ten carry about 7.3%. Sample: whole blood. The receptors derive from an adult who was a healthcare worker with PCR-confirmed SARS-CoV-2 infection or an uninfected control (not recorded which).

This clonotype was seen ten or more times. The chain joins TRBV5-1 to TRBJ2-1; no definite D call. Deletions cut 2 bases from V and 5 bases from J, with 5 bases between. Germline lookup yields CDR1 SGHRS and CDR2 YFSETQ. There are 12 residues in the CDR3. The CDR3: CASSLGNNEQFF. The CDR3, as DNA: TGCGCCAGCAGCTTAGGGAACAATGAGCAGTTCTTC.

This clonotype has at least ten counts. This rearrangement joins TRBV29-1 to TRBJ2-1, with D tentatively TRBD2 (5 bases). Trimming stripped 6 bases from V and 7 bases from J, with 22 bases between. The CDR3 is 15 residues long. Germline loops: CDR1 SQVTM, CDR2 ANQGSEA. The CDR3, as DNA: TGCAGCGTGAGTTTAAATGCGGAGGCTCGGAATGAGCAGTTCTTC. It is translated as CSVSLNAEARNEQFF.

Only a few counts were recorded for this clonotype. The chain uses TRBV11-2 and TRBJ2-1; 10 bases fit TRBD2. The CDR3 runs to 17 residues. Trimming cost V 2 bases and J 4 bases; bases outside gene matches: 8. Germline assignment: CDR1 SGHAT and CDR2 FQNNGV. CDR3 amino acids: CASSLLVGTSVYNEQFF. The CDR3 coding sequence is TGTGCCAGCAGCTTATTAGTCGGGACTAGCGTGTACAATGAGCAGTTCTTC.

This clonotype was counted ten times or more. This rearrangement joins TRBV4-1 to TRBJ1-4, with D unclear. CDR1 is MGHRA and CDR2 is YSYEKL in the germline V gene. This CDR3 region has 21 residues. Trimming took off 2 bases at V and 0 bases at J, with 25 bases between the two ends. CDR3 coding DNA: TGCGCCAGCAGCCAAAGAGCCGGTCTTACGGGCCGTCTGGCAACTAATGAAAAACTGTTTTTT. This encodes CASSQRAGLTGRLATNEKLFF.

The gene calls are TRBV10-3 and TRBJ2-1, with 7 nucleotides matching TRBD1. Germline values: CDR1 ENHRY, CDR2 SYGVKD. This CDR3 has 13 amino acids. V shed 5 bases and J 8 bases; nucleotides not matched to a gene: 6. This CDR3 is CAISRQGADEQFF. The DNA of the CDR3 is TGTGCCATCAGTAGACAGGGTGCGGATGAGCAGTTCTTC.

This clonotype was detected many times. This chain uses TRBV4-1 with TRBJ2-5, with 7 nucleotides matching TRBD2. Trimming cost V 0 bases and J 4 bases; bases outside gene matches: 8. This CDR3 spans 16 amino acids. Germline V lookup: CDR1 MGHRA, CDR2 YSYEKL. The CDR3 coding sequence is TGCGCCAGCAGCCAAGAGGGGGGTCTAGCGGCAGAGACCCAGTACTTC. Translating it yields CASSQEGGLAAETQYF.

This clonotype was observed many times. The chain employs TRBV15 and TRBJ1-1; D remains ambiguous. There are 17 residues in the CDR3. Deletions cut 0 bases from V and 1 base from J, with 15 bases between. Germline values: CDR1 LNHNV, CDR2 YYDKDF (reference sequence). The CDR3 coding sequence is TGTGCCACCAGCAGAGAGCCCCGGGGTCAGCAGAACACTGAAGCTTTCTTT. Translating gives CATSREPRGQQNTEAFF.

This clonotype showed up just a few times. The genes are TRBV6-5 and TRBJ1-6; D is perhaps TRBD1 (6 bases). This CDR3 contains 13 residues. The ends were cut back, 6 bases at V and 8 bases at J, with 11 bases in the middle. CDR1 MNHEY and CDR2 SVGAGI come from the germline V gene. The CDR3 region is CASRWTVDSPLHF. CDR3 nucleotides: TGTGCCAGCAGATGGACAGTGGATTCACCCCTCCACTTT.

This clonotype has at least ten counts. V usage is TRBV4-2 and J usage is TRBJ2-7; D gene ambiguous. This CDR3 spans 12 amino acids. V shed 4 bases and J shed 3 bases, with 7 bases lying between them. Germline CDR1 reads LGHNA; CDR2 reads YNFKEQ. The CDR3 region is CASSLLGYEQYF. The CDR3 DNA is TGTGCCAGCAGCCTTCTAGGCTACGAGCAGTACTTC.